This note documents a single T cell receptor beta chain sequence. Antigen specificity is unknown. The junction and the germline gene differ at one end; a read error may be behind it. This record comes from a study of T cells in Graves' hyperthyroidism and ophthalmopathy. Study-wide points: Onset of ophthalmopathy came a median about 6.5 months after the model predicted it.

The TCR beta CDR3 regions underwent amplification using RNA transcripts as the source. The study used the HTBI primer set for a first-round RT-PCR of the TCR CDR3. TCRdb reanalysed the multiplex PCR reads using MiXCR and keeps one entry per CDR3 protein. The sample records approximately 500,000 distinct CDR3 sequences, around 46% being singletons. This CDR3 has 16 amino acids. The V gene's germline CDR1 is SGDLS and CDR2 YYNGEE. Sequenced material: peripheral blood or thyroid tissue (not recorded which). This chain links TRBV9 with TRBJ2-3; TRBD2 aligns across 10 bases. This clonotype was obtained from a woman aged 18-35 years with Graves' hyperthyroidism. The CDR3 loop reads CASSVGLAANMGAQYF. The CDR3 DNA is TGTGCCAGTAGCGTAGGACTAGCGGCCAATATGGGGGCACAGTATTTT.